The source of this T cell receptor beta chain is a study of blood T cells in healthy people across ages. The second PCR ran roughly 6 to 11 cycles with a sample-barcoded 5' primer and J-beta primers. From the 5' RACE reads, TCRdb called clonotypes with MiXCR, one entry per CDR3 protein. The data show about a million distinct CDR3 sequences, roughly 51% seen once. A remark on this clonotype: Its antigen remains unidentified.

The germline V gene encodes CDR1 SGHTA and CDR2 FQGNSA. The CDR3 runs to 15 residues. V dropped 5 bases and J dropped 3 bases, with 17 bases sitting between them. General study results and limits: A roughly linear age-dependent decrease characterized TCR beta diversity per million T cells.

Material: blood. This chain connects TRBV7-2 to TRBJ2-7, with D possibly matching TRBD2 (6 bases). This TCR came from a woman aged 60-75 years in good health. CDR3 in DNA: TGTGCCAGCAGCGCTGCGGGACGGAATTTCTACGAGCAGTACTTC. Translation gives CASSAAGRNFYEQYF.